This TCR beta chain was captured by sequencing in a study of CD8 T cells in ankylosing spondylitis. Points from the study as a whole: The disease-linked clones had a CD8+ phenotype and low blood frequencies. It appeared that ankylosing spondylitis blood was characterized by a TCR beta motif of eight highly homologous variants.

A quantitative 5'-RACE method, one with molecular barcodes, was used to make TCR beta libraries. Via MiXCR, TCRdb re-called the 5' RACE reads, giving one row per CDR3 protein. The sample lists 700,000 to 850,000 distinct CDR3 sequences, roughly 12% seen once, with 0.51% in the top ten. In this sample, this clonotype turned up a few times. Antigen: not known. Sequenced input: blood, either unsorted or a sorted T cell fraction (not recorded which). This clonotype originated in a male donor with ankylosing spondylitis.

The DNA for the CDR3 is TGCGCCAGCAGCCAAGAAATAAGGGGCACCGGGGAGCTGTTTTTT. Encoded protein: CASSQEIRGTGELFF. V usage is TRBV4-3 and J usage is TRBJ2-2, with a possible D match to TRBD1 (5 bases). V shed 0 bases and J shed 4 bases, with 9 bases lying between them. Germline CDR1 LGHNA, CDR2 YSLEER. The CDR3 runs 15 residues.